The T cell receptor beta chain described here comes from a study of T-cell reconstitution after alpha-beta-depleted transplantation in children (dated by TCRdb to the mid-2010s). Study-wide context: Using TCR repertoire profiling, the study followed T-cell immune reconstitution in a quantitative way in children after TCRalphabeta/CD19-depleted allogeneic hematopoietic cell transplantation.

The method behind the library was PCR. Sequencer: Illumina HiSeq 2500. To normalize quantification of the TCRbeta repertoire, the TCR libraries were built with molecular barcoding that relied on unique molecular identifiers. TCRdb reanalyzed the raw reads on its own, using fastp at Q25 for trimming and MiXCR for clone calling, and kept in-frame beta chains. Identical CDR3 protein sequences are pooled into one entry, listed with their most common genes and DNA. The sample has 800,000 to 1,000,000 distinct CDR3 sequences on record, roughly 29% of them singletons. 28% of the sample is held by the ten biggest clonotypes. The paper as a whole reports these results and caveats: The frequencies of hyperexpanded clones fell over the following months, and after one year, T-cell counts and TCRbeta diversity were mostly attributed to newly produced T cells. Apparently early alphabetaT-cell count recovery about two months after transplant reportedly relied on only several hundred rapidly expanded clones derived from non-depleted graft cells. The high TCRbeta diversity at day 60 in some patients was ascribed to recipient T cells and intrathymic progenitors that had survived conditioning.

A word on this clonotype: Its cognate antigen has yet to be identified. Base qualities are not provided; no much larger clone lies one nucleotide away.

This sample's treatment or condition label indicates: allogeneic hematopoietic cell transplantation with graft depleted of TCRalphabeta T cells and CD19 B cells. The children who served as transplant recipients had been given grafts of TCRalphabeta/CD19-depleted allogeneic hematopoietic cells. The material sequenced was PBMCs, mostly from graft donor cells, taken 360 days after TCRalphabeta/CD19-depleted stem cell transplant. The receptor was isolated from a boy under two years old who had a stem cell transplant for SCID, so the T cells may come from the graft donor.

The bases read TGTGCCAGCAGCTTAGGGACAGACTCGAACACTGAAGCTTTCTTT. It translates to CASSLGTDSNTEAFF. The chain employs TRBV7-9 and TRBJ1-1; matching of 6 bases hints at TRBD1 as the D gene. The CDR3 measures 15 amino acids from cysteine to phenylalanine. Only the CDR3 region is kept as DNA, spanning 45 bases read in frame from base 1. Sequences SEHNR (CDR1) and FQNEAQ (CDR2) are obtained from the germline V gene (reference sequence). V and J are truncated by 1 base and 1 base respectively, leaving an intervening sequence of 10 bases.